The 18 T cell receptor beta chains below all came from one sample that was sequenced in a study of CD8 T cells in ankylosing spondylitis. Study findings and constraints: One TCR beta motif, made up of about 8 highly homologous variants, appeared characteristic of ankylosing spondylitis blood.

TCRdb reanalysed the 5' RACE reads using MiXCR and keeps one entry per CDR3 protein. This sample has approximately 540,000 distinct CDR3 sequences, with about 13% found just once. No cognate antigen is known for these TCRs. Sequencing input: blood, either unsorted or a sorted T cell fraction (not recorded which). Receptors originate from a male donor with ankylosing spondylitis.

This clonotype was seen ten or more times. The chain links TRBV4-1 to TRBJ2-3; D is unresolved. The ends were cut back, 1 base at V and 4 bases at J, with 12 bases in the middle. CDR3 length equals 15 residues. Germline V gene data show CDR1 as MGHRA and CDR2 as YSYEKL. The CDR3 region has the DNA TGCGCCAGCAGCCAAGTCCTACTCGGATCAGATACGCAGTATTTT. Translation gives CASSQVLLGSDTQYF.

This clonotype appeared many times. The chain carries TRBV7-9 and TRBJ1-4; TRBD1 agrees at 9 bases. J lost 8 bases, V lost 6 bases, and 7 bases had no gene match. CDR1 and CDR2 (germline): SEHNR, FQNEAQ (reference sequence). This CDR3 has 14 residues. As DNA, the CDR3 is TGTGCCAGCAGTTCGGGACAGGGCAAAGAAAAACTGTTTTTT. Its translation: CASSSGQGKEKLFF. The whole variable domain, remainder taken from reference TRBV7-9 and TRBJ1-4, is DTGVSQNPRHKITKRGQNVTFRCDPISEHNRLYWYRQTLGQGPEFLTYFQNEAQLEKSRLLSDRFSAERPKGSFSTLEIQRTEQGDSAMYLCASSSGQGKEKLFFGSGTQLSVL.

This clonotype was picked up a small number of times. In DNA, the CDR3 is TGTGCCAGCAGCTTAGAGCCGGTAGCTGAGCAGTTCTTC. This codes for CASSLEPVAEQFF. V is TRBV7-2 and J is TRBJ2-1; D is uncertain. V was trimmed by 1 base and J by 9 bases, leaving 10 bases between them. The CDR3 runs to 13 residues. The V gene's germline CDR1 is SGHTA and CDR2 FQGNSA.

In its sample, this clonotype was seen a few times. The chain uses TRBV2 and TRBJ2-5, with TRBD2 matching over 8 bases. The CDR3 totals 13 residues. Trimming removed 4 bases from V and 4 bases from J; junction bases left unmatched: 2. Germline lookup yields CDR1 SNHLY and CDR2 FYNNEI. This chain's CDR3 is CASSGTSRETQYF. DNA of the CDR3: TGTGCCAGCAGTGGGACTAGCCGAGAGACCCAGTACTTC.

This clonotype came up many times. The gene calls are TRBV12-3 or TRBV12-4 and TRBJ2-7; D gene ambiguous. V lost 2 bases and J 2 bases, leaving 10 bases between the germline ends. The CDR3 loop spans 14 amino acids. This CDR3 is CASSLKVGTYEQYF. Written as DNA, the CDR3 is TGTGCCAGCAGTTTAAAGGTCGGCACCTACGAGCAGTACTTC.

The V and J genes are TRBV19 and TRBJ2-3, with D uncertain. Trimming took off 5 bases at V and 11 bases at J, with 14 bases between the two ends. The CDR3 length is 12 residues. The germline CDR1 and CDR2 sequences are LNHDA and SQIVND (reference sequence). The CDR3 region has the DNA TGTGCCAGTAGTCCGAGCGTCTGGGGGCAGTATTTT. Protein product: CASSPSVWGQYF.

This clonotype appeared many times. J is TRBJ1-2 and V is TRBV5-1; TRBD1 might be the D (5 bases). Looked up from germline, CDR1 is SGHRS and CDR2 is YFSETQ. V was shortened by 5 bases and J by 2 bases, with 10 bases between the two germline ends. The CDR3 extends over 13 amino acids. CDR3 nucleotides: TGCGCCAGCAGTGAGGGGCAGAACTATGGCTACACCTTC. Translation gives CASSEGQNYGYTF.

This clonotype appeared a single time. The rearrangement links TRBV2 to TRBJ2-7; TRBD2 matches at 7 bases. Per the germline V gene, CDR1 is SNHLY and CDR2 is FYNNEI. J was trimmed by 2 bases and V by 7 bases; bases with no gene match: 20. The CDR3 has 18 amino acids. Written as DNA, the CDR3 is TGTGCCAGCATTCCCCCTAGGGGACTATCGAGTACACCCTACGAGCAGTACGTC. It encodes CASIPPRGLSSTPYEQYV.

The table lists this clonotype with a few counts. The CDR3 loop reads CASSLEVLRDDTQYF. The DNA of the CDR3 is TGTGCCAGCAGCTTAGAAGTCCTCCGAGACGATACGCAGTATTTT. The chain combines TRBV7-9 with TRBJ2-3; D not resolved. This CDR3 is built from 15 residues. CDR1 is SEHNR, CDR2 FQNEAQ, per germline (reference sequence). V lost 1 base and J 6 bases, leaving 14 bases between the germline ends.

This clonotype appeared a few times. The J gene is TRBJ2-3, the V gene TRBV2; TRBD2 matches 11 bases. CDR1 and CDR2 (germline): SNHLY, FYNNEI. V shed 8 bases, J shed 5 bases, and the junction held 27 bases outside the gene matches. The CDR3 loop spans 21 amino acids. Here the CDR3 reads CASESRPLAWETSGMGDTQYF. CDR3 coding DNA: TGTGCCAGCGAGAGCCGCCCCCTGGCATGGGAGACTAGCGGGATGGGAGATACGCAGTATTTT.

This clonotype has only a few counts. The chain recombines TRBV10-1 with TRBJ2-1, with 8 bases fitting TRBD2. The CDR3 covers 17 residues. CDR1 is WNHNN, CDR2 SYGVQD, per germline (reference sequence). Trimming took 3 bases from V and 0 from J; bases not matched to a gene: 7. Written as DNA, the CDR3 is TGCGCCAGCAGTGATGCGGGGGGCATAAACTCCTACAATGAGCAGTTCTTC. Its protein is CASSDAGGINSYNEQFF.

The rearrangement links TRBV15 to TRBJ2-3; D is ambiguous. V shed 0 bases and J shed 4 bases, with 5 bases lying between them. This CDR3 has 13 amino acids. CDR1 is LNHNV, CDR2 YYDKDF, per germline (reference sequence). CDR3 amino acids: CATSRDQADTQYF. The DNA for the CDR3 is TGTGCCACCAGCAGAGATCAAGCAGATACGCAGTATTTT.

This clonotype was detected a few times. J is TRBJ1-2 and V is TRBV5-1, with D uncertain. This CDR3 spans 13 amino acids. V dropped 0 bases and J dropped 6 bases, with 9 bases sitting between them. Per the germline V gene, CDR1 is SGHRS and CDR2 is YFSETQ. The CDR3 region is CASSLVPADGYTF. In nucleotides, the CDR3 is TGCGCCAGCAGCTTGGTCCCTGCGGATGGCTACACCTTC.

This clonotype occurred many times. The genes are TRBV5-1 and TRBJ2-2; TRBD2 is a possible D gene (5 bases). This CDR3 contains 15 residues. Trimming stripped 5 bases from V and 3 bases from J, with 14 bases between. Germline CDR1 is SGHRS and CDR2 is YFSETQ. CDR3 nucleotide sequence: TGCGCCAGCAGGCTCAGCGCGAGGGACACCGGGGAGCTGTTTTTT. Translation: CASRLSARDTGELFF.

This clonotype has just a few counts. The chain links TRBV20-1 to TRBJ2-2, with TRBD2 identical over 12 bases. Germline V CDR1 and CDR2: DFQATT, SNEGSKA (reference sequence). The CDR3 loop spans 17 amino acids. V was pared by 3 bases and J by 6 bases, with 11 bases of the junction left unmatched. CDR3 coding DNA: TGCAGTGCTAGTGGGACTAGCGGGCCAGGAATGGCCGGGGAGCTGTTTTTT. Its protein is CSASGTSGPGMAGELFF.

This clonotype was observed a few times. The V gene is TRBV15, the J gene TRBJ2-6; 7 nucleotides agree with TRBD1. The germline CDR1 and CDR2 sequences are LNHNV and YYDKDF (reference sequence). With 1 base clipped from V and 0 bases from J, the junction kept 3 bases outside the gene matches. The CDR3 has 17 residues. CDR3 bases: TGTGCCACCAGCAGAGGGGACAGTAGCTCTGGGGCCAACGTCCTGACTTTC. Amino acids: CATSRGDSSSGANVLTF.

This clonotype was observed a single time. The gene calls are TRBV9 and TRBJ1-1, with 9 bases matching TRBD1. The germline gives CDR1 SGDLS, CDR2 YYNGEE. Unmatched junction bases numbered 5, after V lost 0 bases and J lost 2 bases. The CDR3 spans 16 residues. The CDR3 reads CASSVGVGQGNTEAFF. As DNA, the CDR3 is TGTGCCAGCAGCGTAGGGGTGGGACAGGGAAACACTGAAGCTTTCTTT.

This clonotype was observed a few times. The chain links TRBV5-1 to TRBJ2-1; unclear D gene. Germline values: CDR1 SGHRS, CDR2 YFSETQ. Trimming cost V 0 bases and J 9 bases, with 13 bases left between them. The CDR3 runs to 14 residues. For the CDR3, the DNA is TGCGCCAGCAGCTTGGGGCTGGTTGTGGGTGAGCAGTTCTTC. Translating gives CASSLGLVVGEQFF.